The T cell receptor beta chain described here comes from a study of CD4 T cells in relation to SARS-CoV-2 and coronaviruses. Study-level background: PBMCs were cultured with antigen for roughly nine days before TCR beta sequencing.

Findings and limits, study-wide: The cross-reactivity analysis covered only spike protein, not other viral proteins.

The CDR3 is 14 amino acids. CDR1 is LNHDA and CDR2 is SQIVND in the germline V gene (reference sequence). Trimming took 7 bases from V and 1 from J; bases not matched to a gene: 4. Before the COVID-19 pandemic, during about 2011-2019, CD4+ T cells were taken from unexposed donors. The cells were cultured for around ten days before CD4+ T cells were isolated. Cells permitting, SARS-CoV-2 S/N and four cold-coronavirus spikes were tested on unexposed-donor CD4+ T cells. The data were produced by immunoSEQ multiplex PCR, yet TCRdb's version contains in-frame clones alone and is incomplete. The sample carries around 26,000 clones, about 70% recorded once. As to this clone: What it recognizes is unknown.

Sequenced input: CD4+ T cells from PBMCs, cultured in vitro. The clonotype was recovered from a human donor in good health. The chain has TRBV19 and TRBJ2-1, with 7 bases lining up with TRBD1. CDR3 protein: CASKNRGSYNEQFF. In DNA, the CDR3 is TGTGCCAGTAAAAACAGGGGTTCCTACAATGAGCAGTTCTTC.